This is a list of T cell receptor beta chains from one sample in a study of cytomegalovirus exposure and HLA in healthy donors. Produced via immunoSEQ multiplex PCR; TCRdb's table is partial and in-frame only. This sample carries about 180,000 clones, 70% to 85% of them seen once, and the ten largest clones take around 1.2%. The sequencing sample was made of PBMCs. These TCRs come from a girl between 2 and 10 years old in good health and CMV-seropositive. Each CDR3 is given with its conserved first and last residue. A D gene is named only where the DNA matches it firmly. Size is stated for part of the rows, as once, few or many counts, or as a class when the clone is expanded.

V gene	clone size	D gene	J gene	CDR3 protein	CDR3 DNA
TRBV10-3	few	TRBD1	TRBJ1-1	CAISEKGQGTTEAFF	TGTGCCATCAGTGAGAAGGGACAGGGTACCACTGAAGCTTTCTTT
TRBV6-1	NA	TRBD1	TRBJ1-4	CASIGTGVEKLFF	TGTGCCAGCATCGGGACAGGGGTTGAAAAACTGTTTTTT
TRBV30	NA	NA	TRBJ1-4	CAWGGGDEKLFF	TGTGCCTGGGGGGGAGGGGATGAAAAACTGTTTTTT
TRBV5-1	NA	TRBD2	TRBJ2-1	CASSPTSGSNEQFF	TGCGCCAGCAGCCCAACTAGCGGGAGTAATGAGCAGTTCTTC
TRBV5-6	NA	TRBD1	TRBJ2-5	CASSSPGQGRKTQYF	TGTGCCAGCAGCTCCCCGGGACAGGGTAGAAAGACCCAGTACTTC
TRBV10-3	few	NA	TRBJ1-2	CAISGSVDGYTF	TGTGCCATCAGTGGTAGTGTAGATGGCTACACCTTC
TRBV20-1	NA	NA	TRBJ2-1	CSARPGTLQFF	TGCAGTGCTAGACCCGGGACACTGCAGTTCTTC
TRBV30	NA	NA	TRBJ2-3	CAWSVWQGPDTQYF	TGTGCCTGGAGTGTTTGGCAGGGGCCCGATACGCAGTATTTT
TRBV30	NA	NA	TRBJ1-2	CAQGGGRANYGYTF	TGTGCCCAAGGCGGGGGAAGAGCTAACTATGGCTACACCTTC
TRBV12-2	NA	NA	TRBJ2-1	CASRLAIQKSSYNEQFF	TGTGCAAGTCGCTTAGCGATACAGAAAAGCTCCTACAATGAGCAGTTCTTC
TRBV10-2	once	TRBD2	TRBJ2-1	CASSESFWASGINEQFF	TGCGCCAGCAGTGAGTCTTTTTGGGCTAGCGGGATTAATGAGCAGTTCTTC
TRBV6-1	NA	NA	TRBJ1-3	CASSEGGTPGNTIYF	TGTGCCAGCAGTGAAGGGGGGACACCTGGAAACACCATATATTTT
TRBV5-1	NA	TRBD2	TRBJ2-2	CASSLAGITGELFF	TGCGCCAGCAGCCTAGCGGGAATCACCGGGGAGCTGTTTTTT
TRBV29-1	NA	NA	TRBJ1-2	CSVEDRVNGYTF	TGCAGCGTTGAAGACAGGGTAAATGGCTACACCTTC
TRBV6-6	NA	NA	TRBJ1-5	CASSYSVRVPQPQHF	TGTGCCAGCAGTTACTCTGTCAGGGTCCCTCAGCCCCAGCATTTT
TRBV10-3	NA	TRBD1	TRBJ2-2	CAISGQGDTGELFF	TGTGCCATCAGCGGACAGGGGGACACCGGTGAGCTGTTTTTT
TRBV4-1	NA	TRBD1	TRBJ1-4	CASSQPLRGSNEKLFF	TGCGCCAGCAGTCAACCACTCAGGGGGTCTAATGAAAAACTGTTTTTT
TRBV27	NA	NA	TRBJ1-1	CASGQWDTEAFF	TGTGCCAGCGGACAGTGGGACACTGAAGCTTTCTTT
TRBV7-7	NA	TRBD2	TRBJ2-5	CASSLARESRETQYF	TGTGCTAGCAGCTTGGCGCGGGAGTCGCGGGAGACCCAGTACTTC
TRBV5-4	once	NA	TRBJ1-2	CASSLGQFYGYTF	TGTGCCAGCAGCTTGGGACAGTTCTATGGCTACACCTTC
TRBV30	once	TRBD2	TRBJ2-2	CAWSSGRFGGELFF	TGTGCCTGGTCTAGCGGGAGATTCGGCGGGGAGCTGTTTTTT
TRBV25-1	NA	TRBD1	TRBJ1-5	CASSADRGQDQPQHF	TGTGCCAGCAGTGCGGACAGGGGGCAAGATCAGCCCCAGCATTTT
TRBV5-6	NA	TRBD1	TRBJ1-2	CASSAGQGDNYGYTF	TGTGCCAGCAGCGCCGGACAGGGGGATAACTATGGCTACACCTTC
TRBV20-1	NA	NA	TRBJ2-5	CSVSQARTQYF	TGCAGTGTGAGTCAGGCGCGGACCCAGTACTTC
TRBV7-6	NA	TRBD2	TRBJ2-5	CASSLTSGSGETQYF	TGTGCCAGCAGCTTGACTAGCGGGAGTGGAGAGACCCAGTACTTC
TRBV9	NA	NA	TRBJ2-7	CASSVTGEAYEQYF	TGTGCCAGCAGCGTGACAGGAGAGGCCTACGAGCAGTACTTC
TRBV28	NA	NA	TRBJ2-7	CASMGLASYEQYF	TGTGCCAGCATGGGCCTAGCTTCCTACGAGCAGTACTTC
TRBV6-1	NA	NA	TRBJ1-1	CASSEEFHRSEAFF	TGTGCCAGCAGTGAAGAATTTCACAGATCCGAAGCTTTCTTT
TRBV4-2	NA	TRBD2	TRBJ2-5	CASSQDRLASGREETQYF	TGTGCCAGCAGCCAAGATAGGTTGGCTAGCGGGAGGGAAGAGACCCAGTACTTC
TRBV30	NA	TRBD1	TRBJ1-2	CAWSPIGTGKDGYTF	TGTGCCTGGAGCCCTATAGGGACAGGGAAGGATGGCTACACCTTC
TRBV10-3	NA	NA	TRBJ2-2	CAISYSSGDNTGELFF	TGTGCCATCAGTTATTCATCGGGGGACAACACCGGGGAGCTGTTTTTT
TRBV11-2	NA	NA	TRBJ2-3	CASSLLPGFDTQYF	TGTGCCAGCAGCTTATTACCGGGGTTTGATACGCAGTATTTT
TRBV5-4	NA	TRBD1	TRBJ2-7	CASSLEGTGVVEQYF	TGTGCCAGCAGCTTGGAAGGGACAGGGGTGGTAGAGCAGTACTTC
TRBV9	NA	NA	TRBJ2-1	CASSVDSHEQFF	TGTGCCAGCAGCGTGGACAGTCATGAGCAGTTCTTC
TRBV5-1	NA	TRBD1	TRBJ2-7	CASSSGTATYEQYF	TGCGCCAGCAGCTCGGGGACAGCCACCTACGAGCAGTACTTC
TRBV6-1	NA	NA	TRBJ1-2	CASSEVAGWFGYTF	TGTGCCAGCAGTGAAGTTGCGGGATGGTTCGGCTACACCTTC
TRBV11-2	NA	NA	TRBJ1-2	CASSLGGNYGYTF	TGTGCCAGCAGCTTAGGCGGGAACTATGGCTACACCTTC
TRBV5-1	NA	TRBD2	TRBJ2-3	CASSRLAGGNTDTQYF	TGCGCCAGCAGCCGACTAGCGGGAGGCAACACAGATACGCAGTATTTT
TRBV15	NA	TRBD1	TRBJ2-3	CATSSRQGADTQYF	TGTGCCACCAGCAGTAGGCAGGGGGCAGATACGCAGTATTTT
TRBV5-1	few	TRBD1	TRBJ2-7	CASSPSSLQGTEQYF	TGCGCCAGCAGCCCGAGCTCTCTACAGGGGACCGAGCAGTACTTC
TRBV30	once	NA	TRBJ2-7	CAWSAGTPTYEQYF	TGTGCCTGGAGCGCCGGGACACCCACCTACGAGCAGTACTTC
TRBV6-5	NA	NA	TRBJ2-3	CASSLRRRTDTQYF	TGTGCCAGCAGCCTCCGGAGAAGGACAGATACGCAGTATTTT
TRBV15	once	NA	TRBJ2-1	CATSRDQGTYNEQFF	TGTGCCACCAGCAGGGACCAGGGAACCTACAATGAGCAGTTCTTC
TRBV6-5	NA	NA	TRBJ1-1	CASSPYRVGNTEAFF	TGTGCCAGCAGTCCATACAGGGTGGGGAACACTGAAGCTTTCTTT
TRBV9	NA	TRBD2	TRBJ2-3	CASSVAPRTSGVDTQYF	TGTGCCAGCAGCGTAGCGCCTCGGACTAGCGGGGTAGATACGCAGTATTTT
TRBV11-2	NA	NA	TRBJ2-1	CASSPSGELPYNEQFF	TGTGCCAGCAGCCCGAGCGGAGAACTTCCATACAATGAGCAGTTCTTC
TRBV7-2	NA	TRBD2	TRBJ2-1	CASSFSGIYNEQFF	TGTGCCAGCAGCTTTAGCGGGATTTACAATGAGCAGTTCTTC
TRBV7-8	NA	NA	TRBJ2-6	CASSLDPALVSAGANVLTF	TGTGCCAGCAGCTTAGACCCCGCACTAGTTAGTGCTGGGGCCAACGTCCTGACTTTC
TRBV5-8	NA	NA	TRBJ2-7	CASSQNQGGYEQYF	TGTGCCAGCAGCCAAAACCAGGGGGGATACGAGCAGTACTTC
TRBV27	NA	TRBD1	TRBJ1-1	CASIRTGGTEAFF	TGTGCCAGCATCCGGACAGGGGGTACTGAAGCTTTCTTT